The 13 T cell receptor beta chains below were found in one sample sequenced in a study of metastatic and nonmetastatic thyroid tumors (TCRdb year 2020). Library prep was done by PCR. TCRdb lists the instrument as Illumina HiSeq 4000. TCRdb trimmed public reads at Q25 via fastp, called clones via MiXCR and kept in-frame beta chains. The sample includes tens of thousands of clones, with more than 20% observed a single time. The ten largest account for 70% to 80% of the sample. No treatment had been received by any patient before thyroid surgery. The source material was blood. These receptors all come from a male donor with papillary thyroid cancer or a benign thyroid nodule (not recorded which). Some clones in this sample may be carry-over from other donors' samples.

This clone was counted only a few times. At one boundary the junction diverges from the germline segment, which might be a read error. The chain uses TRBV7-7 and TRBJ2-2; D call uncertain. This CDR3 spans 12 amino acids. CDR1 is SSHAT and CDR2 is FNYEAQ in the germline V gene (reference sequence). CDR3 sequence reads: CASSLAAGELFF. The CDR3 region has the DNA TGTGCTAGCAGCCTGGCCGCCGGGGAGCTGTTTTTT.

Ten or more counts support this clone. An end of the junction differs from the germline gene, which may be a read error. This sequence joins TRBV7-9 and TRBJ2-6; 12 bases align to TRBD2. CDR1 is SEHNR and CDR2 is FQNEAQ in the germline V gene (reference sequence). The CDR3 covers 11 residues. CDR3: CASRGGLAGFF. The CDR3 DNA sequence: TGTGCCAGCCGAGGAGGACTAGCGGGATTTTTC.

This clone has only a few counts. Just one base apart from a much larger clone, this may be a read error. At the DNA level, this CDR3 is encoded by other sequences in the same sample as well. V is TRBV10-2 and J is TRBJ2-1; D possibly uses TRBD1 or TRBD2 (5 bases each). The length of the CDR3 is 16 residues. Germline CDR1 is WSHSY and CDR2 is SAAADI. V shed 6 bases and J shed 4 bases, with 19 bases lying between them. This chain's CDR3 is CASRATGLVVYNEQFF. As DNA, the CDR3 is TGCGCCAGCAGAGCTACGGGGCTAGTAGTTTACAATGAGCAGTTCTTC.

This clone came up many times. V gene TRBV9 combines with J gene TRBJ1-2; tentative D call: TRBD1 (5 bases). The germline CDR1 and CDR2 sequences are SGDLS and YYNGEE. V gave up 5 bases and J gave up 4 bases, with 12 bases separating them. The length of the CDR3 is 13 residues. In DNA form, the CDR3 reads TGTGCCAGCAGGGACATCGCCTCCTATGGCTACACCTTC. The encoded protein is CASRDIASYGYTF. Using reference TRBV9 and TRBJ1-2 for the parts outside the CDR3, the full variable domain is DSGVTQTPKHLITATGQRVTLRCSPRSGDLSVYWYQQSLDQGLQFLIQYYNGEERAKGNILERFSAQQFPDLHSELNLSSLELGDSALYFCASRDIASYGYTFGSGTRLTVV.

Relative to its sample, this clone is medium-sized (0.01 to 0.1%). The CDR3 region has the DNA TGTGCCAGCACCCGAATAGGGACTAGCGGACCCTACGAGCAGTACTTC. Translating it yields CASTRIGTSGPYEQYF. The gene calls are TRBV6-1 and TRBJ2-7, with TRBD2 matching 11 bases. The length of the CDR3 is 16 residues. The ends lost 7 bases at V and 2 bases at J; junction bases unmatched: 10. Germline-derived CDR1 and CDR2 are MNHNS and SASEGT.

The sample holds many counts of this clone. The chain has TRBV7-2 and TRBJ1-1; D is unresolved. CDR3 size: 14 residues. In germline, CDR1 is SGHTA, CDR2 FQGNSA. The V end lost 5 bases, the J end lost 3 bases, and 13 bases lay between the germline ends. The CDR3 DNA follows: TGTGCCAGCAGCCCACTCGGACTTCACACTGAAGCTTTCTTT. Protein product: CASSPLGLHTEAFF.

Worth noting for this clone: At one end, the junction sequence differs from germline, possibly due to a read error. Other nucleotide sequences from this sample produce the same CDR3. This chain connects TRBV5-5 to TRBJ2-5; D is unclear. CDR1 and CDR2 from the germline V gene are SGHKS and YYEKEE (reference sequence). The CDR3 is 13 residues long. The chain's CDR3 is CASSDLFQETQYF. CDR3 coding DNA: TGTGCCAGCAGCGACTTATTCCAAGAGACCCAATACTTC.

The chain carries TRBV6-1 and TRBJ2-1; tentative D call: TRBD2 (5 bases). Germline-derived CDR1 and CDR2 are MNHNS and SASEGT. The CDR3 extends over 15 amino acids. V was cut by 5 bases and J by 2 bases, with 13 bases left in between. The CDR3 nucleotides are TGTGCCAGCAGTCAGGACTCAGCGACCTACAATGAGCAGTTCTTC. Encoded protein: CASSQDSATYNEQFF.

Note on this clone: This sample also contains other DNA sequences that code for the same CDR3. This chain connects TRBV5-6 to TRBJ1-2, with a possible D match to TRBD1 (6 bases). CDR3 length: 13 residues. Trimming removed 4 bases at V and 6 bases at J, with 13 bases between. In germline, CDR1 is SGHDT, CDR2 YYEEEE. CDR3 DNA: TGTGCCAGCAGCCCCACAGGGAAACATGGCTACACCTTC. Translating it yields CASSPTGKHGYTF.

In the case of this clone: This may be a read error, as it is one base from a much larger clone. Other DNA sequences in this sample translate to the same CDR3. This chain connects TRBV14 to TRBJ2-7; tentative D call: TRBD2 (6 bases). CDR3 size: 14 residues. Looked up from germline, CDR1 is SGHDN and CDR2 is FVKESK. Trimming removed 8 bases at V and 2 bases at J, with 16 bases between. The CDR3 sequence is CASRGGLPPYEQYF. CDR3 in DNA: TGTGCCAGCCGTGGGGGACTTCCCCCCTACGAGCAGTACTTC.

About this clone: Since a much larger clone is just one base distant, this may be a read error. The J gene is TRBJ1-4, the V gene TRBV2, with 7 bases identical to TRBD1. Germline CDR1 SNHLY, CDR2 FYNNEI. This CDR3 spans 14 amino acids. J was trimmed by 7 bases and V by 6 bases; bases with no gene match: 8. Here the CDR3 reads CASRDRARGEKLFF. DNA of the CDR3: TGTGCCAGCAGAGACAGGGCCAGGGGTGAAAAACTGTTTTTT.

This clone was detected only a few times. The chain employs TRBV6-2 or TRBV6-3 and TRBJ2-7; 8 bases agree with TRBD1. CDR1 MNHEY and CDR2 SVGEGT come from the germline V gene. The CDR3 sequence is 13 residues long. J was trimmed by 3 bases and V by 6 bases; bases with no gene match: 4. This chain's CDR3 is CASRAGGGYEQYF. For the CDR3, the DNA is TGTGCCAGCAGGGCAGGGGGCGGCTACGAGCAGTACTTC.

This clone has ten or more counts. The chain is built from TRBV9 and TRBJ1-1; D call uncertain. The CDR3 totals 13 residues. The V end was cut by 0 bases, the J end by 5 bases, with 8 bases between. Germline lookup yields CDR1 SGDLS and CDR2 YYNGEE. This CDR3 is CASSVGGRTEAFF. The DNA for the CDR3 is TGTGCCAGCAGCGTAGGAGGTAGGACTGAAGCTTTCTTT.